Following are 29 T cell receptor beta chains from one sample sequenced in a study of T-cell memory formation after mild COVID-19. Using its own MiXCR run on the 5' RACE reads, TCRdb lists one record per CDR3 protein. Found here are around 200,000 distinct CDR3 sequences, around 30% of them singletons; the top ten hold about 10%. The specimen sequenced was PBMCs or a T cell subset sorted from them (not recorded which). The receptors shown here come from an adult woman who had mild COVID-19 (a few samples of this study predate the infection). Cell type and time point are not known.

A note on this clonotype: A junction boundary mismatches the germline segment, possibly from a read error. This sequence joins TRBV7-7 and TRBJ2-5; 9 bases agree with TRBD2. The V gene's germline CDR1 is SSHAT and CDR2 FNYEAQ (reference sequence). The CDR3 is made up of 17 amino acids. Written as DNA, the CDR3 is TGTGCTAGCAGCCCCTTCCCCGGGACTAGCCCTAAAGAGACCCAGTACTTC. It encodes CASSPFPGTSPKETQYF.

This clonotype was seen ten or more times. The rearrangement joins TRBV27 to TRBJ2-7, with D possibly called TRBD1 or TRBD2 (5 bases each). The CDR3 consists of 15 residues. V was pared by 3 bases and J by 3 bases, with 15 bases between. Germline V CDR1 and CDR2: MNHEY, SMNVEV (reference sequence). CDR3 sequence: CASSFGDPGDYEQYF. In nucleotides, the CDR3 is TGTGCCAGCAGTTTTGGGGACCCCGGGGACTACGAGCAGTACTTC.

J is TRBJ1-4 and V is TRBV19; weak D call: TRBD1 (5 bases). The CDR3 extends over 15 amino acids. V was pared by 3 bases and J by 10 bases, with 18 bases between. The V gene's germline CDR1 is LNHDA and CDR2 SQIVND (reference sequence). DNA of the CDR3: TGTGCCAGTAGTATTTGGGGACGGGGGAGCGGAAAACTGTTTTTT. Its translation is CASSIWGRGSGKLFF.

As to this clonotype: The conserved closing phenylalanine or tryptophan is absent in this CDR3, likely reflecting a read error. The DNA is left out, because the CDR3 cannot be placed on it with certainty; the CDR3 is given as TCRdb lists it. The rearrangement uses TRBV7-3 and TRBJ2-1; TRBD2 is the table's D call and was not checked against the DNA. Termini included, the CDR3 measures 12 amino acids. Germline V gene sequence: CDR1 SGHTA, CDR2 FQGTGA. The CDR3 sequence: CASSPASGTSGL.

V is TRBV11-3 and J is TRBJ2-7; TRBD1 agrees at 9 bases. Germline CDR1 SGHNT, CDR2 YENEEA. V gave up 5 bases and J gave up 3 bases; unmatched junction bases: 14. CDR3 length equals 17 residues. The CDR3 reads CASSTTGGSSAHYEQYF. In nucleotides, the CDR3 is TGTGCCAGCAGCACCACAGGGGGCTCTTCGGCGCACTACGAGCAGTACTTC.

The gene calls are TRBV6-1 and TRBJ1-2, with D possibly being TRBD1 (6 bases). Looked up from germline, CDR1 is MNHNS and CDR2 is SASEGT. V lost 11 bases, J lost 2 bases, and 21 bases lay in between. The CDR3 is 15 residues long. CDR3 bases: TGTGCCTCCTATCCCGGGGACACAAAGAACTATGGCTACACCTTC. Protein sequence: CASYPGDTKNYGYTF.

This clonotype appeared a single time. CDR3 in amino acids: CASSVAGGGSTDTQYF. The CDR3 coding sequence is TGTGCCAGCAGCGTAGCCGGGGGGGGCAGCACAGATACGCAGTATTTT. This chain uses TRBV9 with TRBJ2-3; 8 nucleotides match TRBD2. This CDR3 region has 16 residues. CDR1 and CDR2 from the germline V gene are SGDLS and YYNGEE. The V segment lost 0 bases and the J segment 0 bases; nucleotides outside the gene matches: 3.

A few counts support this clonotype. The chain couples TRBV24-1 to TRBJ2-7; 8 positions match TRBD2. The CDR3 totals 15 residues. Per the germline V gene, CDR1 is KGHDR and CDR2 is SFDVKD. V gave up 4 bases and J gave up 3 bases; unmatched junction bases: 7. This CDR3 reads CATSDPLAEVYEQYF. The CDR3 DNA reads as TGTGCCACCAGTGACCCACTAGCGGAGGTCTACGAGCAGTACTTC.

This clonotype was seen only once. This chain's CDR3 is CASSEGAGGPYNEQFF. CDR3 nucleotides: TGTGCCAGCAGTGAAGGGGCGGGAGGCCCCTACAATGAGCAGTTCTTC. This sequence joins TRBV2 and TRBJ2-1; 8 bases map to TRBD2. The CDR3 sequence is 16 residues long. The J segment lost 2 bases and the V segment lost 1 base, leaving 4 bases of the junction unmatched. In germline, CDR1 is SNHLY, CDR2 FYNNEI.

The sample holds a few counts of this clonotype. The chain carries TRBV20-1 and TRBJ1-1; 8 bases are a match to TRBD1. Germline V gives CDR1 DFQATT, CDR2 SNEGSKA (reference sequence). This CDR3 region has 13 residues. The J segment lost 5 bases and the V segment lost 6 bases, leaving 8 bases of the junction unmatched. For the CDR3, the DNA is TGCAGTGCAGGAGGACAGGGAAAGACTGAAGCTTTCTTT. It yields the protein CSAGGQGKTEAFF.

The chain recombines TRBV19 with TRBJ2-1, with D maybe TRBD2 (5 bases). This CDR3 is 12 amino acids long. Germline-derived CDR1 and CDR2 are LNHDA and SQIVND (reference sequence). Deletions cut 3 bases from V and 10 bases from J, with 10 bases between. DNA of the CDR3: TGTGCCAGTAGTATCGGGGTGGGCGAGCAGTTCTTC. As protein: CASSIGVGEQFF.

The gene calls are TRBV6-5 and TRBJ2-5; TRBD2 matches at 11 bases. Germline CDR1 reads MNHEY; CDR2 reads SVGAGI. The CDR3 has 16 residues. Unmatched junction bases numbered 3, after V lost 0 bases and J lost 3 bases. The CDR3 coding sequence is TGTGCCAGCAGTTACTCTTCGGGACTAGCGGAAGAGACCCAGTACTTC. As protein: CASSYSSGLAEETQYF.

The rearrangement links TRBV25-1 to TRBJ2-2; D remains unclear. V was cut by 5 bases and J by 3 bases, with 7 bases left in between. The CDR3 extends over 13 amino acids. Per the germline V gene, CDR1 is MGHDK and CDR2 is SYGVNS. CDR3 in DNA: TGTGCCAGCAGTAAACCGTACACCGGGGAGCTGTTTTTT. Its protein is CASSKPYTGELFF.

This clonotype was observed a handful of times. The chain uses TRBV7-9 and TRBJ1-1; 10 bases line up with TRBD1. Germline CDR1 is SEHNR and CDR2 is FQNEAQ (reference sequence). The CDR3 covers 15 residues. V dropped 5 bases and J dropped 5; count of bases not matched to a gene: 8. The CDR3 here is CASSKNDRGLTEAFF. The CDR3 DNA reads TGTGCCAGCAGCAAGAATGACAGGGGGCTTACTGAAGCTTTCTTT.

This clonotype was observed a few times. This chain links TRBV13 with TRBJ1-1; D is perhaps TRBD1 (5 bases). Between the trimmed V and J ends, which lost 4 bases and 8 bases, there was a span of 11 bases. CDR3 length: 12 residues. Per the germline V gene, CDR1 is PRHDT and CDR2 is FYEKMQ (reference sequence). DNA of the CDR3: TGTGCCAGCAGCTCGCGGACAAGCGAAGCTTTCTTT. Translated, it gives CASSSRTSEAFF.

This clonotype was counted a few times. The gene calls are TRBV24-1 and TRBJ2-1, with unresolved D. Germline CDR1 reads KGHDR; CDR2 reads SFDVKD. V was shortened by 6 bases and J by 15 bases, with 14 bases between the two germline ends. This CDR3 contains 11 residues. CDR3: CATSNRDIWFF. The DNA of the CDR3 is TGTGCCACCAGTAATCGCGATATTTGGTTCTTC.

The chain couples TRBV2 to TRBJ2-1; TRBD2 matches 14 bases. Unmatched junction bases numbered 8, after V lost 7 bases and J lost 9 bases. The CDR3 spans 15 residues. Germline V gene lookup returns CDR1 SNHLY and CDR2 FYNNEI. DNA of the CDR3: TGTGCCAGCACCCAGACTAGCGGGGGGGCACGTGAGCAGTTCTTC. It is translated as CASTQTSGGAREQFF.

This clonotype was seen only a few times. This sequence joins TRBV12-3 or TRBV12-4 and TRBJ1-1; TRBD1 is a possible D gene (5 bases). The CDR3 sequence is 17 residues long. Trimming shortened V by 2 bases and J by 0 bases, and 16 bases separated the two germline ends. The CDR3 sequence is CASSLRVRVGMNTEAFF. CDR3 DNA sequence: TGTGCCAGCAGTTTACGGGTCAGGGTGGGGATGAACACTGAAGCTTTCTTT.

DNA of the CDR3: TGCAGCGTGAGAACAGTGGGCAATGAGCAGTTCTTC. Residues: CSVRTVGNEQFF. The chain carries TRBV29-1 and TRBJ2-1; D gene unclear. Germline V lookup: CDR1 SQVTM, CDR2 ANQGSEA. The CDR3 has 12 residues. V lost 6 bases and J 6 bases, leaving 12 bases between the germline ends.

The CDR3 is CASSPLGPVNQPQHF. The CDR3 coding sequence is TGTGCCAGCAGTCCTCTAGGGCCGGTGAATCAGCCCCAGCATTTT. The chain combines TRBV12-3 or TRBV12-4 with TRBJ1-5; D gene unclear. The germline V and J ends were trimmed by 5 bases and 4 bases, with 15 bases remaining between them. CDR3 size: 15 residues.

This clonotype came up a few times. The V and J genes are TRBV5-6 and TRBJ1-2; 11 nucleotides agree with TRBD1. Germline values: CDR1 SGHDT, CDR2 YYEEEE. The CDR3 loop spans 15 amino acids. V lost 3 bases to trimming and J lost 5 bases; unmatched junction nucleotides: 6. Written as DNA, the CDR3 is TGTGCCAGCAGCTCCTGGACAGGGGGCGGGTATGGCTACACCTTC. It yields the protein CASSSWTGGGYGYTF.

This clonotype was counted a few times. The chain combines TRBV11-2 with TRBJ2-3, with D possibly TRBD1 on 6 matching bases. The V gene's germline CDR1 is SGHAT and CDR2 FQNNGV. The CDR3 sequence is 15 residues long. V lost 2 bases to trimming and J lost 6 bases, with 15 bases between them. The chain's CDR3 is CASSLFRGNLDTQYF. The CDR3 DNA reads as TGTGCCAGCAGCTTATTCAGGGGAAATCTGGATACGCAGTATTTT.

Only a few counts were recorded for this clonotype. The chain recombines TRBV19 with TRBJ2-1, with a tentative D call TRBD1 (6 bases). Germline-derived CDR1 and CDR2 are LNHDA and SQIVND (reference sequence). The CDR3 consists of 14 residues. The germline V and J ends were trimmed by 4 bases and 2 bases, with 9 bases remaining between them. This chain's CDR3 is CASSRDTTYNEQFF. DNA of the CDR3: TGTGCCAGTAGTAGGGACACGACCTACAATGAGCAGTTCTTC.

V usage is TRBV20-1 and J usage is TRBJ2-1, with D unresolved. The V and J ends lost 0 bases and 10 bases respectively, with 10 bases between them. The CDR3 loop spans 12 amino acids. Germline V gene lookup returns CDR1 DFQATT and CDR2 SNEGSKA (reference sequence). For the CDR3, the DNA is TGCAGTGCTAGAGATTTGGGGTCGGAGCAGTTCTTC. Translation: CSARDLGSEQFF.

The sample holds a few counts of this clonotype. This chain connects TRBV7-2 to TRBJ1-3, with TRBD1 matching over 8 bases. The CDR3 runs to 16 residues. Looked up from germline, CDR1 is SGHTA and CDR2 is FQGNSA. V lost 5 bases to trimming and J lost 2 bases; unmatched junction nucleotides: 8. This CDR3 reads CASSQSWTGTGNTIYF. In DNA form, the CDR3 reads TGTGCCAGCAGCCAAAGTTGGACAGGGACTGGAAACACCATATATTTT.

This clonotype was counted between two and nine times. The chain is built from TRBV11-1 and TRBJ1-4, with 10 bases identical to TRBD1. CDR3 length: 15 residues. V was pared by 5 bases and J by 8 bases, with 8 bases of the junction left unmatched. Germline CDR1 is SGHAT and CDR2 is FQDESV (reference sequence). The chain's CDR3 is CASSKTGTGDEKLFF. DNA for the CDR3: TGTGCCAGCAGCAAGACCGGGACAGGGGACGAAAAACTGTTTTTT.

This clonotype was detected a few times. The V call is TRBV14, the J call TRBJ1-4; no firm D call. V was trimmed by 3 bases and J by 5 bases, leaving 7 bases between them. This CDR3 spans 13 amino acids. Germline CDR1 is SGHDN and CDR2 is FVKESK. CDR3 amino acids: CASSQQRNEKLFF. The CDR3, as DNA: TGTGCCAGCAGCCAGCAGAGAAATGAAAAACTGTTTTTT.

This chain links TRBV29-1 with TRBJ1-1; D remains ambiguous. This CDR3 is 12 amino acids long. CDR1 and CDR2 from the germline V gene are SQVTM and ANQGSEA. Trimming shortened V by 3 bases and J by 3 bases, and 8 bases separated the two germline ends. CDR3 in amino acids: CSVDSGDTEAFF. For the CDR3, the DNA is TGCAGCGTTGACAGTGGGGACACTGAAGCTTTCTTT.

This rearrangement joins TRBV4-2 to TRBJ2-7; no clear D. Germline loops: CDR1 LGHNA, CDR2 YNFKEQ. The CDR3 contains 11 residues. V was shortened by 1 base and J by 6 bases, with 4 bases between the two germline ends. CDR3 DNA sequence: TGTGCCAGCAGCCAAGGCGTCGAGCAGTACTTC. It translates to CASSQGVEQYF.